These T cell receptor beta chains were read from a single sample in a study of breast tumors, draining lymph nodes, adjacent tissues. Using its own MiXCR run on the multiplex PCR reads, TCRdb lists one record per CDR3 protein. The data hold 200,000 to 300,000 distinct CDR3 sequences, with roughly 31% observed a single time. The sample was axillary lymph node tissue. The source of these receptors is a female donor with breast cancer. Some clones in this sample may be carry-over from other donors' samples. Each CDR3 is given with its conserved first and last residue. Each record gives: V gene, D gene, J gene, clone size, CDR3 DNA, CDR3 protein. The D gene is left open where the match is weak. The size field is filled for only some rows; it gives once, few, many or a size class.

V: TRBV20-1
D: TRBD2
J: TRBJ2-1
size: many
DNA: TGCAGTGCTAGCGGGCTAGCGGGAGGGGTGGAGCAGTTCTTC
CDR3: CSASGLAGGVEQFF

V: TRBV20-1
D: TRBD2
J: TRBJ2-1
size: many
DNA: TGCAGTGCTAGTTCAATGCTAGCGGGGAGGGAGCAGTTCTTC
CDR3: CSASSMLAGREQFF

V: TRBV7-9
D: TRBD2
J: TRBJ2-1
size: -
DNA: TGTGCCAGCAGCTTAGCGGGTGGCGGGAGAAGGCACAATGAGCAGTTCTTC
CDR3: CASSLAGGGRRHNEQFF

V: TRBV11-2
D: -
J: TRBJ2-7
size: medium-sized
DNA: TGTGCCAGCAGTCCGACACCGCCCTACGAGCAGTACTTC
CDR3: CASSPTPPYEQYF

V: TRBV6-1
D: TRBD2
J: TRBJ2-7
size: -
DNA: TGTGCCAGCAGTTTAGCGGGAGGGCCCTCCGAGCAGTACTTC
CDR3: CASSLAGGPSEQYF

V: TRBV5-4
D: TRBD1
J: TRBJ1-2
size: -
DNA: TGTGCCACTCAACTGGACAGGGGTTACACCTTC
CDR3: CATQLDRGYTF

V: TRBV27
D: -
J: TRBJ2-3
size: many
DNA: TGTGCCAGCAGTCCTTTCCCAGATACGCAGTATTTT
CDR3: CASSPFPDTQYF

V: TRBV5-5
D: -
J: TRBJ2-7
size: many
DNA: TGTGCCAGCAGCGTGGACAGACCTGGGACCTACGAGCAGTACTTC
CDR3: CASSVDRPGTYEQYF

V: TRBV7-9
D: TRBD1
J: TRBJ2-1
size: many
DNA: TGTGCCAGCAGCTTAGGATGGGGAGGGACAGGGCTGAATGAGCAGTTCTTC
CDR3: CASSLGWGGTGLNEQFF

V: TRBV6-6
D: TRBD2
J: TRBJ2-1
size: few
DNA: TGTGCCAGCAGTCACTTAACTAGCGGGAGGCAAGCAAGCCACAATGAGCAGTTCTTC
CDR3: CASSHLTSGRQASHNEQFF

V: TRBV10-1
D: TRBD2
J: TRBJ2-5
size: -
DNA: TGCGCCAGCAGGGCCCCACTAGCGGGAGGGCCGGAGACCCAGTACTTC
CDR3: CASRAPLAGGPETQYF

V: TRBV12-3/TRBV12-4
D: -
J: TRBJ2-7
size: many
DNA: TGTGCCAGCGGTGAAGTAACTTACGAGCAGTACTTC
CDR3: CASGEVTYEQYF

V: TRBV29-1
D: TRBD2
J: TRBJ2-5
size: many
DNA: TGCAGCGCCTTAGGGGGGACTAGCGGGATGGAGACCCAGTACTTC
CDR3: CSALGGTSGMETQYF

V: TRBV3-1
D: TRBD1
J: TRBJ1-2
size: many
DNA: TGTGCCAGCAGAGAACAGGGGGCGTCGTATGGCTACACCTTC
CDR3: CASREQGASYGYTF

V: TRBV13
D: -
J: TRBJ2-7
size: few
DNA: TGTGCCACCGTACCGCCCCCGTTAGTGGAGCAGTACTTC
CDR3: CATVPPPLVEQYF

V: TRBV12-3/TRBV12-4
D: TRBD2
J: TRBJ2-3
size: many
DNA: TGTGCCAGCACCCCCGGGGTAGCGGGAGGGCCGGGGTGGAACACAGATACGCAGTATTTT
CDR3: CASTPGVAGGPGWNTDTQYF

V: TRBV5-1
D: -
J: TRBJ2-1
size: many
DNA: TGCGCCAGCAGCCCAACCGGGACTCAGGGCGGGTATGAGCAGTTCTTC
CDR3: CASSPTGTQGGYEQFF

V: TRBV2
D: TRBD2
J: TRBJ2-2
size: -
DNA: TGTGCCAGCATGGGACTAGCGGGGGGCACCGGGGAGCTGTTTTTT
CDR3: CASMGLAGGTGELFF

V: TRBV15
D: -
J: TRBJ1-5
size: -
DNA: TGTGCCACCAGCAGAGATTCGGCAGGCGTCCACCAAGAGACCCAGCATTTT
CDR3: CATSRDSAGVHQETQHF

V: TRBV11-2
D: -
J: TRBJ2-3
size: few
DNA: TGTGCCAGCAGCTTAGGGAGGGGGCAGGCAGATACGCAGTATTTT
CDR3: CASSLGRGQADTQYF

V: TRBV6-5
D: TRBD1
J: TRBJ2-2
size: -
DNA: TGTGCCAGCAGTCAACCCGGGACAGGGGGCATCGGGGAGCTGTTTTTT
CDR3: CASSQPGTGGIGELFF

V: TRBV19
D: -
J: TRBJ1-1
size: few
DNA: TGTGCCAGTAGTCCCCCGGGGACGTCGAACACTGAAGCTTTCTTT
CDR3: CASSPPGTSNTEAFF

V: TRBV6-5
D: -
J: TRBJ1-3
size: -
DNA: TGTGCCAGCAGTCTCCAACCGGACCCCCTGGCTGGAAACACCATATATTTT
CDR3: CASSLQPDPLAGNTIYF

V: TRBV10-3
D: -
J: TRBJ2-1
size: many
DNA: TGTGCCATCAGTGACACAGGGAGGAGCATGTTCTTC
CDR3: CAISDTGRSMFF

V: TRBV3-1
D: -
J: TRBJ1-6
size: many
DNA: TGTGCCAGCAGCCAATTCGATGGATCACCCCTCCACTTT
CDR3: CASSQFDGSPLHF

V: TRBV15
D: TRBD1
J: TRBJ1-5
size: many
DNA: TGTGCCACCAGCAGAAACAGGGGTCAGCCCCAGCATTTT
CDR3: CATSRNRGQPQHF

V: TRBV2
D: -
J: TRBJ2-6
size: -
DNA: TGTGCCAGCAGCGGTGGAGCGGGGGCCAACGTCCTGACTTTC
CDR3: CASSGGAGANVLTF

V: TRBV29-1
D: -
J: TRBJ2-5
size: -
DNA: TGCAGCGTCAGACAGGGAGGCAATCAGCCCCAGTACTTC
CDR3: CSVRQGGNQPQYF

V: TRBV10-3
D: -
J: TRBJ2-3
size: many
DNA: TGTGCCATCAGTGAGGGGCAGAACACAGATACGCAGTATTTT
CDR3: CAISEGQNTDTQYF

V: TRBV7-2
D: -
J: TRBJ2-5
size: -
DNA: TGTGCCAGCAGTTGGATGGGTCGAGAGACCCAGTACTTC
CDR3: CASSWMGRETQYF

V: TRBV12-3/TRBV12-4
D: -
J: TRBJ2-5
size: -
DNA: TGTGCCAGCAGTTTAGCGCAGGGCGGGGAGACCCAGTACTTC
CDR3: CASSLAQGGETQYF

V: TRBV6-5
D: -
J: TRBJ1-5
size: -
DNA: TGTGCCAGCAGTTCCGACAGAGCTAGCAGTCAGCCCCAGCATTTT
CDR3: CASSSDRASSQPQHF

V: TRBV9
D: -
J: TRBJ2-6
size: many
DNA: TGTGCCAGCAGCTCCCCCCGTTTAGCGACTAGCTCTGGGGCCAACGTCCTGACTTTC
CDR3: CASSSPRLATSSGANVLTF

V: TRBV7-2
D: -
J: TRBJ1-5
size: many
DNA: TGTGCCAGCAGCTTAGGGGCAGGGAGCAATCAGCCCCAGCATTTT
CDR3: CASSLGAGSNQPQHF

V: TRBV7-6
D: -
J: TRBJ2-2
size: many
DNA: TGTGCCAGCAGCTTTGGGACCAGCTGGAACACCGGGGAGCTGTTTTTT
CDR3: CASSFGTSWNTGELFF

V: TRBV9
D: -
J: TRBJ1-1
size: few
DNA: TGTGCCAGCAGCGTATCGGCACTCACTGAAGCTTTCTTT
CDR3: CASSVSALTEAFF

V: TRBV18
D: -
J: TRBJ1-5
size: -
DNA: TGTGCCAGCTCACCACAGGGTGTTGGTTTACAGCCCCAGCATTTT
CDR3: CASSPQGVGLQPQHF

V: TRBV19
D: -
J: TRBJ1-5
size: many
DNA: TGTGCCAGTAGTATGGGGGGCATGGATCAGCCCCAGCATTTT
CDR3: CASSMGGMDQPQHF

V: TRBV11-2
D: -
J: TRBJ2-3
size: many
DNA: TGTGCCAGCAGCACCTCGGATCCAGCGGGCTGGGATACGCAGTATTTT
CDR3: CASSTSDPAGWDTQYF

V: TRBV7-8
D: -
J: TRBJ1-2
size: many
DNA: TGTGCCAGCAGCTTAGTGAGGGGAGAGAATTCTGGCTACACCTTC
CDR3: CASSLVRGENSGYTF

V: TRBV7-8
D: -
J: TRBJ2-2
size: -
DNA: TGTGCCAGCAGCTTAGCCTCGGGTCTGAGCACCGGGGAGCTGTTTTTT
CDR3: CASSLASGLSTGELFF

V: TRBV11-3
D: -
J: TRBJ2-1
size: few
DNA: TGTGCCAGCAGCTTATTTACTTCCAATGAGCAGTTCTTC
CDR3: CASSLFTSNEQFF

V: TRBV7-6
D: -
J: TRBJ1-4
size: -
DNA: TGTGCCAGCAGCCCCGGGGGGAAAAAACTGTTTTTT
CDR3: CASSPGGKKLFF

V: TRBV7-8
D: -
J: TRBJ1-5
size: once
DNA: TGTGCCAGCAGCCTAGTGGGGGGCACAGATACGCAGCATTTT
CDR3: CASSLVGGTDTQHF

V: TRBV7-9
D: -
J: TRBJ1-6
size: many
DNA: TGTGCCAGCAGCCAGCATAATTCACCCCTCCACTTT
CDR3: CASSQHNSPLHF

V: TRBV7-2
D: TRBD2
J: TRBJ2-3
size: many
DNA: TGTGCCAGCAGCTTATACGGGAGGTTGGGCACAGATACGCAGTATTTT
CDR3: CASSLYGRLGTDTQYF

V: TRBV12-3/TRBV12-4
D: -
J: TRBJ2-1
size: many
DNA: TGTGCCAGCAGTTTTGTACGGCTAAGCTACAATGAGCAGTTCTTC
CDR3: CASSFVRLSYNEQFF

V: TRBV7-2
D: TRBD2
J: TRBJ2-3
size: many
DNA: TGTGCCAGCAGCCCTCGGCTAGCGGGAGCTGGGGATACGCAGTATTTT
CDR3: CASSPRLAGAGDTQYF

V: TRBV7-3
D: -
J: TRBJ2-1
size: many
DNA: TGTGCCAGCAGGAATGAGGGGGGCCTAGACAATGAGCAGTTCTTC
CDR3: CASRNEGGLDNEQFF

V: TRBV7-6
D: TRBD2
J: TRBJ2-1
size: many
DNA: TGTGCCAGCAGCTCCTTAAGCGGGGCTTCATACAATGAGCAGTTCTTC
CDR3: CASSSLSGASYNEQFF

V: TRBV20-1
D: -
J: TRBJ2-5
size: many
DNA: TGCAGTGCTAGGCCCGGTCAGGGGTTGAAAGAGACCCAGTACTTC
CDR3: CSARPGQGLKETQYF

V: TRBV30
D: TRBD2
J: TRBJ2-7
size: once
DNA: TGTGCCTGGAGTGGGGGTACTAGCGGGAGTAACTACGAGCAGTACTTC
CDR3: CAWSGGTSGSNYEQYF

V: TRBV3-1
D: -
J: TRBJ2-5
size: few
DNA: TGTGCCAGCAGCCAAGTGGTTTGTGGTGGAGAGACCCAGTACTTC
CDR3: CASSQVVCGGETQYF

V: TRBV20-1
D: -
J: TRBJ2-7
size: many
DNA: TGCAGTGCTCAGGACGCAAGCCACTCCTACGAGCAGTACTTC
CDR3: CSAQDASHSYEQYF

V: TRBV7-6
D: -
J: TRBJ2-3
size: -
DNA: TGTGCCGGCGGCTTACCGAATGTAGATACGCAGTATTTT
CDR3: CAGGLPNVDTQYF

V: TRBV30
D: TRBD2
J: TRBJ2-3
size: -
DNA: TGTGCCTGGAGTGCGGCTAGCGGCCCCACAGATACGCAGTATTTT
CDR3: CAWSAASGPTDTQYF

V: TRBV2
D: -
J: TRBJ2-5
size: many
DNA: TGTGCCAGCCGCCGGGACCTCCAAGAGACCCAGTACTTC
CDR3: CASRRDLQETQYF

V: TRBV10-2
D: -
J: TRBJ1-4
size: -
DNA: TGCGCCAGCGGGAGGGACCCCAATGAAGAACTGTTTTTT
CDR3: CASGRDPNEELFF